This TCR beta chain was obtained from a study of early T cells in non-severe SARS-CoV-2 infection. This CDR3 comprises 16 residues. Looked up from germline, CDR1 is MGHDK and CDR2 is SYGVNS. With V trimmed by 5 bases and J by 5 bases, 11 bases remained unmatched. The library protocol tagged individual cDNA molecules with unique molecular identifiers. TCRdb fed the 5' RACE reads into MiXCR, producing one record per CDR3 protein. The sample yields tens of thousands of distinct CDR3 sequences, 11% to 15% seen once. This receptor was taken from an adult who was a healthcare worker with PCR-confirmed SARS-CoV-2 infection or an uninfected control (not recorded which). The chain couples TRBV25-1 to TRBJ1-4, with 7 bases lining up with TRBD1. The specimen sequenced was whole blood. The CDR3 DNA is TGTGCCAGCAGTCAAGGGCCCGGGACAGCAAATGAAAAACTGTTTTTT. It specifies CASSQGPGTANEKLFF.